These T cell receptor beta chains were read from a single sample in a study of blood T cells in healthy people across ages. TCRdb reprocessed the 5' RACE reads with MiXCR, giving one entry per CDR3 protein. The sample holds approximately 700,000 distinct CDR3 sequences, roughly 32% seen once. The sample was blood. Receptors were obtained from a woman at least 80 years old in good health. CDR3s include the opening cysteine and the closing phenylalanine or tryptophan. D genes are given only for firm matches. A clone size is listed for some rows: how often the clone was seen (once, few, many), or a class if it is expanded.

length	D	J	V	size	CDR3
13	TRBD1	TRBJ1-5	TRBV2	few	CASNRGSNQPQHF
16	TRBD2	TRBJ2-1	TRBV6-5	.	CASSYLGGLLTNEQFF
15	TRBD1	TRBJ2-2	TRBV5-5	few	CASSLGTGGIGELFF
14	.	TRBJ1-5	TRBV12-3/TRBV12-4	few	CASSLAGAGQPQHF
14	.	TRBJ1-6	TRBV20-1	few	CSAPLGQISSPLHF
13	TRBD1	TRBJ1-5	TRBV6-6	.	CTSTGQGFAPQHF
14	.	TRBJ2-5	TRBV7-6	many	CASSLATRVETQYF
14	.	TRBJ1-2	TRBV20-1	.	CSAPQQGHIYGYTF
17	TRBD1	TRBJ1-2	TRBV19	few	CASSQLAGQGEIYGYTF
16	TRBD2	TRBJ2-1	TRBV5-1	.	CAGSPGRAGGRNEQFF
15	.	TRBJ2-1	TRBV3-1	many	CASSQEYGSYNEQFF
15	.	TRBJ1-5	TRBV6-1	.	CASSETTGRAKPQHF
14	TRBD2	TRBJ2-1	TRBV12-3/TRBV12-4	.	CASSTTSWGNEQFF
13	.	TRBJ2-7	TRBV7-6	many	CASSRTGYSEQYF
16	TRBD1	TRBJ1-1	TRBV6-2/TRBV6-3	.	CASSPLLGQTFTEAFF
17	TRBD2	TRBJ2-5	TRBV7-2	.	CASSFLGLAGNQETQYF
13	.	TRBJ2-5	TRBV6-1	once	CASIRGRDETQYF
14	.	TRBJ1-5	TRBV28	.	CASKGPLGSQPQHF
15	.	TRBJ2-3	TRBV9	.	CVSSVVGSSTDTQYF
15	.	TRBJ2-2	TRBV20-1	.	CSAPRETHGGGELFF
13	TRBD2	TRBJ2-1	TRBV25-1	many	CASQTSGGAAQFF
15	TRBD2	TRBJ2-3	TRBV30	few	CAWLAGTVSTDTQYF
14	TRBD1	TRBJ2-7	TRBV10-3	many	CAISPDRTSYEQYF
16	.	TRBJ2-5	TRBV6-5	many	CASRVRGLDGKETQYF
14	.	TRBJ1-2	TRBV20-1	many	CSAPPYRAAYGYTF